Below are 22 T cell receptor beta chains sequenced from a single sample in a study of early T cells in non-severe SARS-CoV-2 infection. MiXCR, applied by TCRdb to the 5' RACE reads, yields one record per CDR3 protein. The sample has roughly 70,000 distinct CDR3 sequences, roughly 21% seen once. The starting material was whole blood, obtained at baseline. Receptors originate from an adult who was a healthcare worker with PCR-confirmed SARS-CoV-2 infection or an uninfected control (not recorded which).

CDR3: CASSLAGRDTEAFF. The CDR3 nucleotides read TGCGCCAGCAGCTTGGCCGGCCGGGACACTGAAGCTTTCTTT. The chain carries TRBV5-1 and TRBJ1-1; no firm D call. V was shortened by 0 bases and J by 3 bases, with 9 bases between the two germline ends. Germline assignment: CDR1 SGHRS and CDR2 YFSETQ. The CDR3 contains 14 residues. Complete variable domain (other parts from reference TRBV5-1 and TRBJ1-1): KAGVTQTPRYLIKTRGQQVTLSCSPISGHRSVSWYQQTPGQGLQFLFEYFSETQRNKGNFPGRFSGRQFSNSRSEMNVSTLELGDSALYLCASSLAGRDTEAFFGQGTRLTVV.

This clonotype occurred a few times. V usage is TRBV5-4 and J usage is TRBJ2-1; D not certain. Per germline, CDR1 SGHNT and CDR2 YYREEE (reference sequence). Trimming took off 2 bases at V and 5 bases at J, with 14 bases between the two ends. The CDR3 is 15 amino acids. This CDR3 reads CASSLSFLGDNEQFF. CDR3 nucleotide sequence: TGTGCCAGCAGCTTAAGCTTTTTAGGAGACAATGAGCAGTTCTTC.

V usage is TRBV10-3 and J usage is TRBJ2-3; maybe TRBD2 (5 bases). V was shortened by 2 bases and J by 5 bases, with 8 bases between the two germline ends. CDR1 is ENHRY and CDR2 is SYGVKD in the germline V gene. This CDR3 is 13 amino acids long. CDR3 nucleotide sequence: TGTGCCATCAGTGAGAATACTAGAGATACGCAGTATTTT. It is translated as CAISENTRDTQYF.

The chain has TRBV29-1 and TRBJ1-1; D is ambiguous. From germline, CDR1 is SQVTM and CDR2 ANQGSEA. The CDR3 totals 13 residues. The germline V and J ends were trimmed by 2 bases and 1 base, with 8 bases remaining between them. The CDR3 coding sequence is TGCAGCGTTGAAAGGCGGACGAACACTGAAGCTTTCTTT. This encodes CSVERRTNTEAFF.

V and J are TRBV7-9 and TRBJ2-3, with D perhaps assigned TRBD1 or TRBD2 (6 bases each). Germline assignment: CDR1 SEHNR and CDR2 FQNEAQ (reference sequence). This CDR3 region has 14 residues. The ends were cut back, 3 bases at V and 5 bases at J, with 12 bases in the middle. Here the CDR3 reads CASSFGGYIDTQYF. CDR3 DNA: TGTGCCAGCAGCTTCGGGGGCTATATAGATACGCAGTATTTT.

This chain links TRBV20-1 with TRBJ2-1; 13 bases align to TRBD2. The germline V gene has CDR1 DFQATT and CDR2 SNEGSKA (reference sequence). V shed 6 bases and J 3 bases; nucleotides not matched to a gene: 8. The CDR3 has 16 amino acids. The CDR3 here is CSALGTSGAFYNEQFF. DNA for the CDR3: TGCAGTGCCCTTGGGACTAGCGGGGCTTTCTACAATGAGCAGTTCTTC.

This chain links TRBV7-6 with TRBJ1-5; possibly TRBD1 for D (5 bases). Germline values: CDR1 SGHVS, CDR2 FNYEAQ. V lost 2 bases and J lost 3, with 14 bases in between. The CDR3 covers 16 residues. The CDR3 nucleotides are TGTGCCAGCAGCTTAAACCACGGGACGGACAATCAGCCCCAGCATTTT. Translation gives CASSLNHGTDNQPQHF.

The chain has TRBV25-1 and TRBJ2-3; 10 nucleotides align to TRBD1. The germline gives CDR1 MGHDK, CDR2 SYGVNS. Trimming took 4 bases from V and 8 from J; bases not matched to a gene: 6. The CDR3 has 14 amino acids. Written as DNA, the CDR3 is TGTGCCAGCAGTGCCGACAGGGGGCAGATTACGCAGTATTTT. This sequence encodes CASSADRGQITQYF. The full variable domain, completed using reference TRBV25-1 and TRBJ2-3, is EADIYQTPRYLVIGTGKKITLECSQTMGHDKMYWYQQDPGMELHLIHYSYGVNSTEKGDLSSESTVSRIRTEHFPLTLESARPSHTSQYLCASSADRGQITQYFGPGTRLTVL.

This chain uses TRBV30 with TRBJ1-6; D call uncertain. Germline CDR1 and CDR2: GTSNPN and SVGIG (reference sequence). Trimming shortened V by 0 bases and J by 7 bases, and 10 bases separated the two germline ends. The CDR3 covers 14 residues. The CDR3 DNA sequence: TGTGCCTGGAGTGTTTGGAACAAAAATTCACCCCTCCACTTT. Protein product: CAWSVWNKNSPLHF.

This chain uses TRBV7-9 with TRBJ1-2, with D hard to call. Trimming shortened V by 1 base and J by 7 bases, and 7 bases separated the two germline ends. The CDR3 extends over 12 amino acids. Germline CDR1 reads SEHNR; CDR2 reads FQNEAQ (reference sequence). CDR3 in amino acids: CASSLGGFGYTF. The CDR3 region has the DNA TGTGCCAGCAGCTTAGGAGGATTTGGCTACACCTTC.

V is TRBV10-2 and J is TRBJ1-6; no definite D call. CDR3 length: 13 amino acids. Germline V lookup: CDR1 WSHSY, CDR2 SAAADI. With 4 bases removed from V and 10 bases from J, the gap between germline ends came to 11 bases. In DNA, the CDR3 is TGCGCCAGCAGTGGGACCGTAGAATCACCCCTCCACTTT. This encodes CASSGTVESPLHF.

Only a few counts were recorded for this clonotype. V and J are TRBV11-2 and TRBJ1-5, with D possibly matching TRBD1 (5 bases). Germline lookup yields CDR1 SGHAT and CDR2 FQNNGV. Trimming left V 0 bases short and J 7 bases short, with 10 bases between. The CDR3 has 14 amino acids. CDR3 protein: CASSLDGGDQPQHF. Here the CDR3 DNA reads TGTGCCAGCAGCTTAGACGGGGGGGACCAGCCCCAGCATTTT. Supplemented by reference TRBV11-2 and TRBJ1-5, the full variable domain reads EAGVAQSPRYKIIEKRQSVAFWCNPISGHATLYWYQQILGQGPKLLIQFQNNGVVDDSQLPKDRFSAERLKGVDSTLKIQPAKLEDSAVYLCASSLDGGDQPQHFGDGTRLSIL.

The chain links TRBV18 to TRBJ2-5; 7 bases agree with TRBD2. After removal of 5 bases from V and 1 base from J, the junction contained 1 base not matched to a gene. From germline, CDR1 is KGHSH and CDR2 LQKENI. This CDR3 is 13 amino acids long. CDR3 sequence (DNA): TGTGCCAGCTCAGGCGGGGGCCAAGAGACCCAGTACTTC. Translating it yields CASSGGGQETQYF.

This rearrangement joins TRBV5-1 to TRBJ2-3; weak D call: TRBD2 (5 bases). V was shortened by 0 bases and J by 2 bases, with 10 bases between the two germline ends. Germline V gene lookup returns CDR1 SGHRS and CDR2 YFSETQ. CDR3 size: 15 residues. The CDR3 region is CASSLVAGSTDTQYF. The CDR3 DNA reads TGCGCCAGCAGCTTGGTTGCGGGTTCCACAGATACGCAGTATTTT. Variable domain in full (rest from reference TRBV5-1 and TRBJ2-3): KAGVTQTPRYLIKTRGQQVTLSCSPISGHRSVSWYQQTPGQGLQFLFEYFSETQRNKGNFPGRFSGRQFSNSRSEMNVSTLELGDSALYLCASSLVAGSTDTQYFGPGTRLTVL.

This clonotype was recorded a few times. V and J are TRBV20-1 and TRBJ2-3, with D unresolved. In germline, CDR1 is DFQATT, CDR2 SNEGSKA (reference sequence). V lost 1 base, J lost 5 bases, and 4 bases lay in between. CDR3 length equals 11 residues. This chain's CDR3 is CSARVQDTQYF. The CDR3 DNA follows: TGCAGTGCTAGAGTCCAAGATACGCAGTATTTT.

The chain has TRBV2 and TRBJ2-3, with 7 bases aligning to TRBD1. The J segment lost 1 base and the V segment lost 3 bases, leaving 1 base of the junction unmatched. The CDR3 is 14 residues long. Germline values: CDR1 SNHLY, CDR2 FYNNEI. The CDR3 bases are TGTGCCAGCAGTGAGACAGGGCGCACAGATACGCAGTATTTT. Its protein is CASSETGRTDTQYF.

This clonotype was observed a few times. CDR3 DNA sequence: TGTGCCAGCAGTTACAGCGGGGGGCCGAGGAACACCGGGGAGCTGTTTTTT. Its protein is CASSYSGGPRNTGELFF. The chain has TRBV6-2 or TRBV6-3 and TRBJ2-2; 9 bases line up with TRBD2. V lost 2 bases to trimming and J lost 1 base; unmatched junction nucleotides: 5. This CDR3 is built from 17 residues. In germline, CDR1 is MNHEY, CDR2 SVGEGT.

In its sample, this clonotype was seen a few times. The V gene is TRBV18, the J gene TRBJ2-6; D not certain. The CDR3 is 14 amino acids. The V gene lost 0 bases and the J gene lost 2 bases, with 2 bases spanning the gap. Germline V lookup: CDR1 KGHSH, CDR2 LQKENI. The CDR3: CASSPPAGANVLTF. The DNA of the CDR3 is TGTGCCAGCTCACCACCGGCTGGGGCCAACGTCCTGACTTTC.

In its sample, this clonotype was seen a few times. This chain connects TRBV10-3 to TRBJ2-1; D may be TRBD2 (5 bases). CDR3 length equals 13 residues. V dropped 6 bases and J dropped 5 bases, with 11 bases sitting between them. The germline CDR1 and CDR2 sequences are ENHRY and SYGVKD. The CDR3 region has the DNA TGTGCCATCAGGCTGGACGGGAACAATGAGCAGTTCTTC. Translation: CAIRLDGNNEQFF.

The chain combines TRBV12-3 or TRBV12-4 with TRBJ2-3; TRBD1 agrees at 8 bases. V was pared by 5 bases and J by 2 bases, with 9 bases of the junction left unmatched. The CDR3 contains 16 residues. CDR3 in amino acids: CASSRPGTGLTDTQYF. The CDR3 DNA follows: TGTGCCAGCAGTCGCCCCGGGACAGGACTCACAGATACGCAGTATTTT.

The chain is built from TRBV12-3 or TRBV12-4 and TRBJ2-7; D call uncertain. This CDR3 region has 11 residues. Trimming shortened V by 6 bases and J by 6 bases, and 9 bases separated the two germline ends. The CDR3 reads CASSSSIEQYF. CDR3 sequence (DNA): TGTGCCAGCAGCTCCTCCATCGAGCAGTACTTC.

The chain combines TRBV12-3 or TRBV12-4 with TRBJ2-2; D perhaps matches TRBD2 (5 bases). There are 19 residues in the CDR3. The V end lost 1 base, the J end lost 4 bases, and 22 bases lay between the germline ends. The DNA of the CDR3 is TGTGCCAGCAGTTTAGTTCCCCTACTAGGGAGAACCCGCACCGGGGAGCTGTTTTTT. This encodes CASSLVPLLGRTRTGELFF.